The 21 T cell receptor beta chains in this list originate from one sample, sequenced in a study of regulatory T cells in long-lasting Graves disease (dated by TCRdb to the early 2020s). Sample time point, as interpreted from the label and publication: newly diagnosed GD, antithyroid drugs for less than 3 months. For both TCR sequencing and RNA sequencing, RNA was extracted from PBMCs using TRIzol. Libraries were built with multiplex PCR. Sequencing was carried out with an Illumina HiSeq 4000. TCR beta libraries were built with iRepertoire HTBI primers and Arm-PCR amplification of CDR3 regions. Clones were called with MiXCR by TCRdb after fastp trimmed the public reads at Q25, and only in-frame beta chains were retained. Merged by CDR3 protein, the rows form single entries marked with the most common genes and DNA. The sample table contains under 250,000 distinct CDR3 sequences; only one count was recorded for 20% of them. Jointly, the top ten make up about 14% of the sample.

The sample in question was peripheral blood mononuclear cells (PBMCs), obtained at new diagnosis, from a patient treated with antithyroid drugs. The receptors shown here come from a female donor with Graves disease.

This clonotype was seen repeatedly, ten times or more. The chain employs TRBV5-6 and TRBJ2-7; 10 bases map to TRBD1. Germline values: CDR1 SGHDT, CDR2 YYEEEE. With 4 bases clipped from V and 5 bases from J, the junction kept 12 bases outside the gene matches. CDR3 length equals 16 residues. CDR3 in amino acids: CASSRMEDRGIDEQYF. CDR3 bases: TGTGCCAGCAGCCGAATGGAGGACAGGGGGATAGACGAGCAGTACTTC.

At least ten counts were recorded for this clonotype. The V call is TRBV11-3, the J call TRBJ2-5; maybe TRBD2 (6 bases). Trimming left V 5 bases short and J 7 bases short, with 17 bases between. This CDR3 is 14 amino acids long. Germline CDR1 SGHNT, CDR2 YENEEA. CDR3 nucleotides: TGTGCCAGCAGCCGCCGTGAGGAGGGCCTGACCCAGTACTTC. Translated: CASSRREEGLTQYF.

The CDR3 DNA follows: TGTGCCAGCAGTCCCCATTTGCGGGAGTCCTCCTACGAGCAGTACTTC. Its translation: CASSPHLRESSYEQYF. The chain couples TRBV12-3 or TRBV12-4 to TRBJ2-7; TRBD2 matches at 7 bases. The CDR3 sequence is 16 residues long. The ends lost 5 bases at V and 0 bases at J; junction bases unmatched: 10.

This clonotype appeared many times. V and J are TRBV12-3 or TRBV12-4 and TRBJ1-4; D is ambiguous. V lost 6 bases, J lost 2 bases, and 13 bases lay in between. The CDR3 consists of 15 residues. In DNA form, the CDR3 reads TGTGCCAGCAGCCACGGGCAACGCACTAATGAAAAACTGTTTTTT. Translated: CASSHGQRTNEKLFF.

This clonotype occurred many times. V gene TRBV5-6 combines with J gene TRBJ2-3; TRBD2 is a possible D gene (5 bases). From germline, CDR1 is SGHDT and CDR2 YYEEEE. V lost 4 bases to trimming and J lost 3 bases, with 21 bases between them. The CDR3 has 17 residues. The CDR3 DNA sequence: TGTGCCAGCAGCGCCTACTTGCGGGCGACTCAAACAGATACGCAGTATTTT. Encoded protein: CASSAYLRATQTDTQYF.

This clonotype occurred many times. CDR3 sequence (DNA): TGTGCCAGCAGCTCCCAGACGGGACAGACTGAAGCTTTCTTT. Its translation: CASSSQTGQTEAFF. This chain links TRBV7-9 with TRBJ1-1, with TRBD1 identical over 7 bases. V lost 4 bases, J lost 5 bases, and 7 bases stayed unmatched. Germline CDR1 and CDR2: SEHNR and FQNEAQ (reference sequence). CDR3 length: 14 residues.

The rearrangement links TRBV7-2 to TRBJ1-6; D might be TRBD1 (6 bases). Germline V gives CDR1 SGHTA, CDR2 FQGNSA. Trimming took 0 bases from V and 7 from J, leaving 10 bases between them. This CDR3 spans 15 amino acids. CDR3 DNA: TGTGCCAGCAGCTTAGCCCAGGGGCGAAATTCACCCCTCCACTTT. The encoded protein is CASSLAQGRNSPLHF.

This clonotype was observed many times. The rearrangement joins TRBV6-1 to TRBJ2-7; TRBD1 might be the D (6 bases). Germline-derived CDR1 and CDR2 are MNHNS and SASEGT. The CDR3 loop spans 12 amino acids. V was pared by 8 bases and J by 1 base, with 9 bases between. The CDR3 region has the DNA TGTGCCAGCGGGGGCTCTTCCTACGAGCAGTACTTC. Amino acid sequence: CASGGSSYEQYF.

This clonotype showed up many times. V is TRBV30 and J is TRBJ2-5; 10 bases map to TRBD1. The CDR3 runs 14 residues. With V trimmed by 0 bases and J by 5 bases, 3 bases remained unmatched. Germline loops: CDR1 GTSNPN, CDR2 SVGIG (reference sequence). The CDR3 is CAWSVLGQGETQYF. CDR3 DNA: TGTGCCTGGAGTGTACTGGGACAGGGGGAGACCCAGTACTTC.

CDR3 nucleotides: TGTGCCAGCAGTTACGGACCGAACACTGAAGCTTTCTTT. Its translation is CASSYGPNTEAFF. The gene calls are TRBV6-2 or TRBV6-3 and TRBJ1-1, with D hard to call. This CDR3 has 13 amino acids. V was trimmed by 2 bases and J by 1 base, leaving 5 bases between them. CDR1 and CDR2 from the germline V gene are MNHEY and SVGEGT.

This clonotype was picked up many times. The chain couples TRBV2 to TRBJ1-1; the D gene is possibly TRBD1 (6 bases). V lost 4 bases and J 7 bases, leaving 13 bases between the germline ends. The length of the CDR3 is 13 residues. Per germline, CDR1 SNHLY and CDR2 FYNNEI. CDR3 sequence (DNA): TGTGCCAGCAGTGGTAAAAGGGGGAATGAAGCTTTCTTT. Protein: CASSGKRGNEAFF.

This clonotype was recorded at least ten times. The chain joins TRBV5-1 to TRBJ1-2; 8 nucleotides line up with TRBD1. Germline values: CDR1 SGHRS, CDR2 YFSETQ. The trim removed 4 bases at V and 10 bases at J, leaving 9 bases unmatched. The CDR3 length is 13 residues. The CDR3: CASSLRQGIDYTF. CDR3 coding DNA: TGCGCCAGCAGCCTTCGACAGGGGATTGACTACACCTTC.

The V and J genes are TRBV7-3 and TRBJ2-1; possible D gene TRBD1, 9 bases. The germline V and J ends were trimmed by 5 bases and 5 bases, with 19 bases remaining between them. CDR1 is SGHTA, CDR2 FQGTGA, per germline. This CDR3 is built from 16 residues. The CDR3 DNA reads TGTGCCAGCAGCACAGGGGGCCGGGGGGGTCACAATGAGCAGTTCTTC. Its translation is CASSTGGRGGHNEQFF. The variable domain in full, with the rest retrieved from reference TRBV7-3 and TRBJ2-1, is GAGVSQTPSNKVTEKGKYVELRCDPISGHTALYWYRQSLGQGPEFLIYFQGTGAADDSGLPNDRFFAVRPEGSVSTLKIQRTERGDSAVYLCASSTGGRGGHNEQFFGPGTRLTVL.

At least ten counts were recorded for this clonotype. The J gene is TRBJ2-7, the V gene TRBV6-5; 7 nucleotides line up with TRBD1. The CDR3 contains 14 residues. Trimming cost V 4 bases and J 2 bases; bases outside gene matches: 5. CDR1 MNHEY and CDR2 SVGAGI come from the germline V gene. The CDR3 reads CASSSYRGPYEQYF. The CDR3 DNA is TGTGCCAGCAGTTCCTACAGGGGCCCCTACGAGCAGTACTTC.

This clonotype was seen at least ten times. The V and J genes are TRBV6-2 or TRBV6-3 and TRBJ2-7; D is unclear. CDR1 is MNHEY and CDR2 is SVGEGT in the germline V gene. V lost 2 bases, J lost 3 bases, and 14 bases lay in between. CDR3 length: 15 amino acids. The DNA for the CDR3 is TGTGCCAGCAGTTACACCGACCCCTCCTACTACGAGCAGTACTTC. Protein product: CASSYTDPSYYEQYF.

This clonotype was recorded at least ten times. The chain is built from TRBV3-1 and TRBJ2-2, with 7 bases fitting TRBD1. The CDR3 extends over 16 amino acids. The V and J ends lost 8 bases and 4 bases, in that order; junction bases with no gene match: 13. Looked up from germline, CDR1 is LGHDT and CDR2 is YNNKEL (reference sequence). The CDR3 protein is CASCSREGAFTGELFF. DNA for the CDR3: TGTGCCAGCTGTTCTAGAGAGGGGGCTTTCACCGGGGAGCTGTTTTTT.

In regard to this clonotype: Since a far larger clone is one base different, this is likely a read error. This chain uses TRBV11-2 with TRBJ1-1; D not certain. The germline CDR1 and CDR2 sequences are SGHAT and FQNNGV. CDR3 length equals 16 residues. The CDR3 loop reads CASSSRQRSMNTEVFF. Written as DNA, the CDR3 is TGTGCCAGCAGCTCCCGTCAGAGAAGCATGAACACTGAAGTTTTCTTT.

As regards this clonotype: A much bigger clone sits one base away, suggesting this may be a read error. This chain joins TRBV5-1 and TRBJ2-3; 13 bases line up with TRBD2. Germline V gene data show CDR1 as SGHRS and CDR2 as YFSETQ. The CDR3 loop spans 16 amino acids. The V gene end was trimmed by 7 bases and the J gene end by 0 bases; junction bases not matched to a gene: 5. CDR3 DNA sequence: TGCGCCAGCCAAGGACTAGCGGGAGTAAGCACAGATACGCAGTATTTT. Its protein is CASQGLAGVSTDTQYF. The complete variable domain, with remaining parts taken from reference TRBV5-1 and TRBJ2-3, reads KAGVTQTPRYLIKTRGQQVTLSCSPISGHRSVSWYQQTPGQGLQFLFEYFSETQRNKGNFPGRFSGRQFSNSRSEMNVSTLELGDSALYLCASQGLAGVSTDTQYFGPGTRLTVL.

This clonotype was seen ten or more times. The chain carries TRBV10-3 and TRBJ2-2; no clear D. This CDR3 is 15 amino acids long. In germline, CDR1 is ENHRY, CDR2 SYGVKD. Trimming took off 5 bases at V and 4 bases at J, with 14 bases between the two ends. The CDR3 loop reads CAISNRHGSTGELFF. The CDR3 DNA follows: TGTGCCATCAGTAACCGTCACGGGTCCACCGGGGAGCTGTTTTTT.

There are many counts of this clonotype. The genes are TRBV20-1 and TRBJ2-1; the D gene is possibly TRBD1 (8 bases). V gave up 7 bases and J gave up 9 bases, with 22 bases separating them. The CDR3 is 14 amino acids. Germline values: CDR1 DFQATT, CDR2 SNEGSKA (reference sequence). CDR3 nucleotides: TGCAGTGTCACAGGGGGGGGATGGGTAAGTGAGCAGTTCTTC. This encodes CSVTGGGWVSEQFF.

This sequence joins TRBV11-3 and TRBJ1-2; 8 bases are a match to TRBD1. Germline V gene lookup returns CDR1 SGHNT and CDR2 YENEEA. The V gene end was trimmed by 5 bases and the J gene end by 3 bases; junction bases not matched to a gene: 8. This CDR3 region has 15 residues. CDR3 sequence (DNA): TGTGCCAGCAGCCCAGGGGGCGCCCCGGACTATGGCTACACCTTC. Translating it yields CASSPGGAPDYGYTF. Variable domain in full (rest from reference TRBV11-3 and TRBJ1-2): EAGVVQSPRYKIIEKKQPVAFWCNPISGHNTLYWYLQNLGQGPELLIRYENEEAVDDSQLPKDRFSAERLKGVDSTLKIQPAELGDSAVYLCASSPGGAPDYGYTFGSGTRLTVV.